This is a list of T cell receptor beta chains from one sample in a study of blood T cell repertoires in COVID-19. Only in-frame clones appear in the TCRdb table, and some are missing; sequencing was by immunoSEQ multiplex PCR. The sample lists 250,000 or so clones, about 88% occurring once. The source material was peripheral blood. These TCRs come from a woman aged 35 to 49 who had recovered from COVID-19. CDR3s include the opening cysteine and the closing phenylalanine or tryptophan. Fields, in order: clone size, V gene, J gene, D gene, CDR3 DNA, CDR3 protein. A D gene is named only where the DNA matches it firmly. Only part of the rows carry a size: once, few, many, or a class if the clone is expanded.

abundance: -
v_gene: TRBV10-3
j_gene: TRBJ2-5
d_gene: TRBD1
CDR3nt: TGTGCCATCAGTGATAGACAGGGAGCCGAGACCCAGTACTTC
CDR3aa: CAISDRQGAETQYF

abundance: -
v_gene: TRBV4-3
j_gene: TRBJ1-6
d_gene: TRBD1
CDR3nt: TGCGCCAGCAGCCAAGGACAGGGGGCAAATAATTCACCCCTCCACTTT
CDR3aa: CASSQGQGANNSPLHF

abundance: -
v_gene: TRBV20-1
j_gene: TRBJ2-3
d_gene: -
CDR3nt: TGCAGTGCCCAAGGGGGAGATACGCAGTATTTT
CDR3aa: CSAQGGDTQYF

abundance: -
v_gene: TRBV18
j_gene: TRBJ2-7
d_gene: TRBD1
CDR3nt: TGTGCCACGAGAGGGACCGGGACAGTCTACGAGCAGTACTTC
CDR3aa: CATRGTGTVYEQYF

abundance: -
v_gene: TRBV18
j_gene: TRBJ1-1
d_gene: -
CDR3nt: TGTGCCAGCTCACAGACAGGTTCGTCTGAAGCTTTCTTT
CDR3aa: CASSQTGSSEAFF

abundance: -
v_gene: TRBV3-1/TRBV3-2
j_gene: TRBJ1-2
d_gene: TRBD1
CDR3nt: TGTGCCACCGGGACAGTGTATGGCTACACCTTC
CDR3aa: CATGTVYGYTF

abundance: once
v_gene: TRBV19
j_gene: TRBJ2-3
d_gene: -
CDR3nt: TGTGCCAGTAGTATCCCGGCAGATACGCAGTATTTT
CDR3aa: CASSIPADTQYF

abundance: few
v_gene: TRBV18
j_gene: TRBJ2-5
d_gene: TRBD2
CDR3nt: TGTGCCAGCTCACCGTTAGCGGGAGGGCCCACTGGGGAGACCCAGTACTTC
CDR3aa: CASSPLAGGPTGETQYF

abundance: -
v_gene: TRBV4-3
j_gene: TRBJ2-3
d_gene: TRBD2
CDR3nt: TGCGCCAGCAGCCACCGGGGGGTTGGCACAGATACGCAGTATTTT
CDR3aa: CASSHRGVGTDTQYF

abundance: -
v_gene: TRBV16
j_gene: TRBJ2-1
d_gene: -
CDR3nt: TGTGCCAGCAGCCCCCCCTCGAGGTGGGATGAGCAGTTCTTC
CDR3aa: CASSPPSRWDEQFF

abundance: -
v_gene: TRBV5-5
j_gene: TRBJ2-2
d_gene: -
CDR3nt: TGTGCCAGCAGCCCTGCGTTAAGGACAGAGGGTGGGGAGCTGTTTTTT
CDR3aa: CASSPALRTEGGELFF

abundance: -
v_gene: TRBV3-1/TRBV3-2
j_gene: TRBJ2-1
d_gene: TRBD1
CDR3nt: TGTGCCAGCAGCCCCGTCCCGGGACAGGGGAGGGGACTCCGGGGCTACAATGAGCAGTTCTTC
CDR3aa: CASSPVPGQGRGLRGYNEQFF

abundance: once
v_gene: TRBV28
j_gene: TRBJ1-2
d_gene: TRBD1
CDR3nt: TGTGCCAGCAGCCTCACCGGGACAGACAACTATGGCTACACCTTC
CDR3aa: CASSLTGTDNYGYTF

abundance: -
v_gene: TRBV27
j_gene: TRBJ1-5
d_gene: -
CDR3nt: TGTGCCAGCAGTTTGGAGGGTAGCAATCAGCCCCAGCATTTT
CDR3aa: CASSLEGSNQPQHF

abundance: -
v_gene: TRBV12-3/TRBV12-4
j_gene: TRBJ1-4
d_gene: TRBD1
CDR3nt: TGTGCCAGCGGGCACAGACAGGGGAAACTGTTTTTT
CDR3aa: CASGHRQGKLFF

abundance: -
v_gene: TRBV28
j_gene: TRBJ1-5
d_gene: -
CDR3nt: TGTGCCAGCAGTTTATCGTCAGGGAATCAGCCCCAGCATTTT
CDR3aa: CASSLSSGNQPQHF

abundance: -
v_gene: TRBV15
j_gene: TRBJ1-5
d_gene: -
CDR3nt: TGTGCCACCAGCAGAGGGGAGGGACAGCCCCAGCATTTT
CDR3aa: CATSRGEGQPQHF

abundance: -
v_gene: TRBV13
j_gene: TRBJ2-1
d_gene: -
CDR3nt: TGTGCCAGCAGCTTGAAAGGGGGCTACAATGAGCAGTTCTTC
CDR3aa: CASSLKGGYNEQFF

abundance: -
v_gene: TRBV7-2
j_gene: TRBJ1-5
d_gene: TRBD1
CDR3nt: TGTGCCAGCAGCCCGCGGGGACAGGGGGATCAGCCCCAGCATTTT
CDR3aa: CASSPRGQGDQPQHF

abundance: -
v_gene: TRBV5-4
j_gene: TRBJ2-7
d_gene: TRBD2
CDR3nt: TGTGCCAGCAGCGAGGGACTAGCGGGAGGTCGGTACTTC
CDR3aa: CASSEGLAGGRYF

abundance: -
v_gene: TRBV7-8
j_gene: TRBJ2-3
d_gene: -
CDR3nt: TGTGCCAGCAGCCCGACCCGACTAGTGTCAGATACGCAGTATTTT
CDR3aa: CASSPTRLVSDTQYF

abundance: -
v_gene: TRBV19
j_gene: TRBJ1-2
d_gene: -
CDR3nt: TGTGCCAGTAGAAGCGGAGGGGTGGGGTATGGCTACACCTTC
CDR3aa: CASRSGGVGYGYTF

abundance: -
v_gene: TRBV25-1
j_gene: TRBJ2-1
d_gene: TRBD2
CDR3nt: TGTGCCAGCAGGCCCACTAGCGGGAGTATCAATGAGCAGTTCTTC
CDR3aa: CASRPTSGSINEQFF

abundance: -
v_gene: TRBV9
j_gene: TRBJ1-2
d_gene: -
CDR3nt: TGTGCCAGCAGCGCCGGGGGATCCCCTAACTATGGCTACACCTTC
CDR3aa: CASSAGGSPNYGYTF

abundance: -
v_gene: TRBV15
j_gene: TRBJ2-7
d_gene: TRBD2
CDR3nt: TGTGCCACCAGCAAAGCCCCGGGACTAGCGGGAGGTGGGTACGAGCAGTACTTC
CDR3aa: CATSKAPGLAGGGYEQYF

abundance: -
v_gene: TRBV12-3/TRBV12-4
j_gene: TRBJ2-1
d_gene: -
CDR3nt: TGTGCCAGCAGTTTAGGGGCCCTCAATGAGCAGTTCTTC
CDR3aa: CASSLGALNEQFF

abundance: -
v_gene: TRBV5-6
j_gene: TRBJ1-2
d_gene: -
CDR3nt: TGTGCCAGCAGCTTGGGGGGGCCAGGAGGCTATGGCTACACCTTC
CDR3aa: CASSLGGPGGYGYTF

abundance: -
v_gene: TRBV18
j_gene: TRBJ1-1
d_gene: -
CDR3nt: TGTGCCAGCTCACCACCCGGCAGGGGAAGGGCTGAAGCTTTCTTT
CDR3aa: CASSPPGRGRAEAFF

abundance: -
v_gene: TRBV6-6
j_gene: TRBJ2-1
d_gene: TRBD1
CDR3nt: TGTGCCAGCAGTCAGACAGGGGGCTACAATGAGCAGTTCTTC
CDR3aa: CASSQTGGYNEQFF

abundance: -
v_gene: TRBV9
j_gene: TRBJ1-4
d_gene: TRBD1
CDR3nt: TGTGCCAGCAGCGTAGCTGGGGGCGAGGGGGCGGAAAAACTGTTTTTT
CDR3aa: CASSVAGGEGAEKLFF

abundance: -
v_gene: TRBV10-3
j_gene: TRBJ1-4
d_gene: TRBD1
CDR3nt: TGTGCCATCAGTGAGTCGGGGCAGGGGGCTGGCGAAAAACTGTTTTTT
CDR3aa: CAISESGQGAGEKLFF

abundance: once
v_gene: TRBV5-1
j_gene: TRBJ2-1
d_gene: TRBD2
CDR3nt: TGCGCCAGCAGCTTTGGGGGAACTAGCGGGAGGGTCCCGTTCTTC
CDR3aa: CASSFGGTSGRVPFF

abundance: -
v_gene: TRBV30
j_gene: TRBJ2-5
d_gene: -
CDR3nt: TGTGCCTGGAGTGTTGTGGGAGGCCCCCGTGAGACCCAGTACTTC
CDR3aa: CAWSVVGGPRETQYF

abundance: -
v_gene: TRBV5-6
j_gene: TRBJ2-5
d_gene: TRBD2
CDR3nt: TGTGCCAGCAGCTTGGTGCTAGCGGGAGGGCTTGCCGGGACCCAGTACTTC
CDR3aa: CASSLVLAGGLAGTQYF

abundance: -
v_gene: TRBV5-1
j_gene: TRBJ2-1
d_gene: TRBD2
CDR3nt: TGCGCCAGCAGCAATAGGACTAGCGGGACCTACAATGAGCAGTTCTTC
CDR3aa: CASSNRTSGTYNEQFF

abundance: -
v_gene: TRBV19
j_gene: TRBJ2-7
d_gene: TRBD1
CDR3nt: TGTGCCAGTAGTTCGCCCGGGACAGGGTCCTACGAGCAGTACTTC
CDR3aa: CASSSPGTGSYEQYF

abundance: -
v_gene: TRBV7-2
j_gene: TRBJ2-1
d_gene: TRBD2
CDR3nt: TGTGCCAGCAGCCCAAGGGCGGGAGTCAGCTCCTACAATGAGCAGTTCTTC
CDR3aa: CASSPRAGVSSYNEQFF

abundance: -
v_gene: TRBV5-1
j_gene: TRBJ1-1
d_gene: -
CDR3nt: TGCGCCAGCAGCTTGGGGGGCGAGTACACTGAAGCTTTCTTT
CDR3aa: CASSLGGEYTEAFF

abundance: once
v_gene: TRBV5-1
j_gene: TRBJ2-7
d_gene: -
CDR3nt: TGCGCCAGCAGCTTGGGCTTTAGCGTAGGCTACGAGCAGTACTTC
CDR3aa: CASSLGFSVGYEQYF

abundance: -
v_gene: TRBV2
j_gene: TRBJ2-3
d_gene: TRBD1
CDR3nt: TGTGCCAGCAGGAGGGACAGGGGGAACACAGATACGCAGTATTTT
CDR3aa: CASRRDRGNTDTQYF

abundance: -
v_gene: TRBV7-9
j_gene: TRBJ1-4
d_gene: TRBD1
CDR3nt: TGTGCCAGCAGCTTAGGAGGGACAGGGGTGGAAAAACTGTTTTTT
CDR3aa: CASSLGGTGVEKLFF

abundance: -
v_gene: TRBV29-1
j_gene: TRBJ2-7
d_gene: TRBD1
CDR3nt: TGCAGCGCCCTGACAGGGCCCTGGGGAGAGCAGTACTTC
CDR3aa: CSALTGPWGEQYF